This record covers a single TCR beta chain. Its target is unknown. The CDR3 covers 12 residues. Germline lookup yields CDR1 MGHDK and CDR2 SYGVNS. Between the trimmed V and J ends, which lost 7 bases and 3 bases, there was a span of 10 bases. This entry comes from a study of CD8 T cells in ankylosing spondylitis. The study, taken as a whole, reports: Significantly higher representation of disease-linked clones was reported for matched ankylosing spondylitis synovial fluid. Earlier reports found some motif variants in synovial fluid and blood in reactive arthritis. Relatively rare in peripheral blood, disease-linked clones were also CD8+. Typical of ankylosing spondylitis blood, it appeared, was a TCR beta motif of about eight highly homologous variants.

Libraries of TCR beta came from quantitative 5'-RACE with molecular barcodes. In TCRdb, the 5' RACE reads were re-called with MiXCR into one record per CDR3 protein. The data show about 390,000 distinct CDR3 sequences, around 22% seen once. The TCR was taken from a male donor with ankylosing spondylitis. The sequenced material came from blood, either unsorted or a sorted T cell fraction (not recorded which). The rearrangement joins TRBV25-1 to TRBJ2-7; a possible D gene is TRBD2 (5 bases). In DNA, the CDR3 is TGTGCCAGCAAGCGAGGACTCTACGAGCAGTACTTC. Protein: CASKRGLYEQYF.